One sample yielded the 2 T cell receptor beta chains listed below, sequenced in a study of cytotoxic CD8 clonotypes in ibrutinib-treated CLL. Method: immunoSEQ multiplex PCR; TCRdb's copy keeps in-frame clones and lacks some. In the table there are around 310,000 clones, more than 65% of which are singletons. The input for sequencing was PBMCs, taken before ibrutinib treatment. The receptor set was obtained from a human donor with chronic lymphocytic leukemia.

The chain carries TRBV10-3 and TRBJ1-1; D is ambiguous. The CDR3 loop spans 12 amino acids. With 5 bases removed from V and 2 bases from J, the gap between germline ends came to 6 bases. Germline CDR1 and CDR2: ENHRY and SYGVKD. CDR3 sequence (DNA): TGTGCCATCAGTTTTGGAAACACTGAAGCTTTCTTT. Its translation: CAISFGNTEAFF.

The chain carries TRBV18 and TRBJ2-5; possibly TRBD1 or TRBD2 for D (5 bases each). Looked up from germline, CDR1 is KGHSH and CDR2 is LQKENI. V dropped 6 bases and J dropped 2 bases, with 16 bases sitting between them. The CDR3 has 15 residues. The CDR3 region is CASSDRDGGQETQYF. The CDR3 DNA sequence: TGTGCCAGCTCCGACCGGGACGGTGGGCAAGAGACCCAGTACTTC.